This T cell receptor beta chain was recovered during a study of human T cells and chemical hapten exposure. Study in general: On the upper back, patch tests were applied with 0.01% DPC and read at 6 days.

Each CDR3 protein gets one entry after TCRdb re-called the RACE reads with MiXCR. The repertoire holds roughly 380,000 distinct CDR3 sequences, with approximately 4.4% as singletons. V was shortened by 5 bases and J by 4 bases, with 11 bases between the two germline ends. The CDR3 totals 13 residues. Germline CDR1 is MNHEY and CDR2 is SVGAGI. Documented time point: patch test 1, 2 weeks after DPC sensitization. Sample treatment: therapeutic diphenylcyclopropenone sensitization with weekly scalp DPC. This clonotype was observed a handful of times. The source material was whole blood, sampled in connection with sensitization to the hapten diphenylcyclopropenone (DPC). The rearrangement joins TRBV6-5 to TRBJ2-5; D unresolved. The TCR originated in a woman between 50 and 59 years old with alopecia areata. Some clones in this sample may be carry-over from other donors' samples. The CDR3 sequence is CASSRTHLETQYF. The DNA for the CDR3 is TGTGCCAGCAGTCGGACCCACCTAGAGACCCAGTACTTC.